These T cell receptor beta chains were read from a single sample in a study of shared clonotypes between healthy human individuals. Using immunoSEQ multiplex PCR, the repertoire was profiled, and TCRdb retains in-frame clones only, with some absent. The table records 1,400,000 or so clones, 98% of them present only once. Material for sequencing was naive CD4+ T cells sorted from blood. These receptors came from a man in his thirties or forties in good health. Each CDR3 is given with its conserved first and last residue. The D gene is left open where the match is weak. Clone sizes are given selectively: once, few, many, or a class where the clone is expanded.

j_call: TRBJ1-1; v_call: TRBV30; d_call: NA; clone_size: once; cdr3_length: 11; cdr3_nt: TGTGCCTGGAGGGGGGGCACTGAAGCTTTCTTT; cdr3_aa: CAWRGGTEAFF
j_call: TRBJ1-3; v_call: TRBV2; d_call: NA; clone_size: NA; cdr3_length: 15; cdr3_nt: TGTGCCAGCAGGGAACTTGTAGAGTCTGGAAACACCATATATTTT; cdr3_aa: CASRELVESGNTIYF
j_call: TRBJ2-7; v_call: TRBV9; d_call: TRBD2; clone_size: once; cdr3_length: 24; cdr3_nt: TGTGCCAGCAGCGTTGGCACACCCACCGGACAGCGACTAGCGGGAGACCGACACGATTACGAGCAGTACTTC; cdr3_aa: CASSVGTPTGQRLAGDRHDYEQYF
j_call: TRBJ2-1; v_call: TRBV18; d_call: NA; clone_size: NA; cdr3_length: 13; cdr3_nt: TGTGCCAGCTCACCCGGGTCCTACAATGAGCAGTTCTTC; cdr3_aa: CASSPGSYNEQFF
j_call: TRBJ2-1; v_call: TRBV18; d_call: TRBD1; clone_size: NA; cdr3_length: 15; cdr3_nt: TGTGCCAGCTCACATGTCGATCAGGGGGTGAATGAGCAGTTCTTC; cdr3_aa: CASSHVDQGVNEQFF
j_call: TRBJ1-5; v_call: TRBV6-1; d_call: TRBD1; clone_size: NA; cdr3_length: 15; cdr3_nt: TGTGCCAGCAGGGCCAGGACAGGGCTCGATCAGCCCCAGCATTTT; cdr3_aa: CASRARTGLDQPQHF
j_call: TRBJ2-7; v_call: TRBV5-1; d_call: NA; clone_size: NA; cdr3_length: 15; cdr3_nt: TGCGCCAGCAGCTTGGGGCTAGTCGACTCCTACGAGCAGTACTTC; cdr3_aa: CASSLGLVDSYEQYF
j_call: TRBJ2-7; v_call: TRBV2; d_call: NA; clone_size: NA; cdr3_length: 12; cdr3_nt: TGTGCCAGCAGTGGAACGACCTACGAGCAGTACTTC; cdr3_aa: CASSGTTYEQYF
j_call: TRBJ2-5; v_call: TRBV20-1; d_call: NA; clone_size: NA; cdr3_length: 10; cdr3_nt: TGCAGTGCTAGGGTCCAGACCCAGTACTTC; cdr3_aa: CSARVQTQYF
j_call: TRBJ1-3; v_call: TRBV7-6; d_call: NA; clone_size: NA; cdr3_length: 13; cdr3_nt: TGTGCCAGCAGCCCGGGGAGGGAAAACACCATATATTTT; cdr3_aa: CASSPGRENTIYF
j_call: TRBJ2-5; v_call: TRBV9; d_call: NA; clone_size: NA; cdr3_length: 16; cdr3_nt: TGTGCCAGCAGCCCCACACCGACAGGTTTCCAAGAGACCCAGTACTTC; cdr3_aa: CASSPTPTGFQETQYF
j_call: TRBJ2-5; v_call: TRBV7-3; d_call: NA; clone_size: NA; cdr3_length: 13; cdr3_nt: TGTGCCAGCAGCTTAGAAGGGAGAGAGACCCAGTACTTC; cdr3_aa: CASSLEGRETQYF
j_call: TRBJ2-3; v_call: TRBV6-1; d_call: NA; clone_size: NA; cdr3_length: 14; cdr3_nt: TGTGCCATCCCTATCCAGGACCGAGCAGATACGCAGTATTTT; cdr3_aa: CAIPIQDRADTQYF
j_call: TRBJ2-1; v_call: TRBV11-3; d_call: NA; clone_size: NA; cdr3_length: 16; cdr3_nt: TGTGCCAGCAGCTTAGCGTCAGGGGCGAGAATCAATGAGCAGTTCTTC; cdr3_aa: CASSLASGARINEQFF
j_call: TRBJ1-3; v_call: TRBV5-4; d_call: NA; clone_size: NA; cdr3_length: 13; cdr3_nt: TGTGCCAGCCACCTGGGTGGTGGAAACACCATATATTTT; cdr3_aa: CASHLGGGNTIYF
j_call: TRBJ2-5; v_call: TRBV11-3; d_call: NA; clone_size: NA; cdr3_length: 17; cdr3_nt: TGTGCCAGCAGCTTCCGGACCCCGGGAGCAACCCAAGAGACCCAGTACTTC; cdr3_aa: CASSFRTPGATQETQYF
j_call: TRBJ2-1; v_call: TRBV27; d_call: TRBD2; clone_size: once; cdr3_length: 15; cdr3_nt: TGTGCCAGCAGTTGGACTAGCGGGAGGGCCAATGAGCAGTTCTTC; cdr3_aa: CASSWTSGRANEQFF
j_call: TRBJ2-3; v_call: TRBV9; d_call: TRBD2; clone_size: NA; cdr3_length: 14; cdr3_nt: TGTGCCAGCAGCGGCGGGAGCCACACAGATACGCAGTATTTT; cdr3_aa: CASSGGSHTDTQYF
j_call: TRBJ2-1; v_call: TRBV9; d_call: NA; clone_size: NA; cdr3_length: 15; cdr3_nt: TGTGCCAGCACCCTCGGGGGTGGGGGCTACAATGAGCAGTTCTTC; cdr3_aa: CASTLGGGGYNEQFF
j_call: TRBJ2-5; v_call: TRBV5-5; d_call: NA; clone_size: NA; cdr3_length: 14; cdr3_nt: TGTGCCAGCAGCTTGGGGGGTTTTTCGGAGACCCAGTACTTC; cdr3_aa: CASSLGGFSETQYF
j_call: TRBJ2-1; v_call: TRBV28; d_call: NA; clone_size: NA; cdr3_length: 15; cdr3_nt: TGTGCCTCGCGTCCAGCAGCCCTGCCTTACAATGAGCAGTTCTTC; cdr3_aa: CASRPAALPYNEQFF
j_call: TRBJ1-2; v_call: TRBV2; d_call: NA; clone_size: NA; cdr3_length: 15; cdr3_nt: TGTGCCAGCAGTGAAATAGGGACACAGTCGGGCGGCTACACCTTC; cdr3_aa: CASSEIGTQSGGYTF
j_call: TRBJ2-1; v_call: TRBV5-1; d_call: TRBD2; clone_size: NA; cdr3_length: 15; cdr3_nt: TGCGCCAGCAGCGCCTTAGCGGGAGGGCCGGAGGAGCAGTTCTTC; cdr3_aa: CASSALAGGPEEQFF
j_call: TRBJ2-5; v_call: TRBV5-1; d_call: NA; clone_size: NA; cdr3_length: 13; cdr3_nt: TGCGCCAGCAGCTTGAGCCTGACAGAGACCCAGTACTTC; cdr3_aa: CASSLSLTETQYF
j_call: TRBJ1-3; v_call: TRBV27; d_call: NA; clone_size: NA; cdr3_length: 15; cdr3_nt: TGTGCCAGCAGTTTAAGGGGGACGGTGGGAAACACCATATATTTT; cdr3_aa: CASSLRGTVGNTIYF
j_call: TRBJ2-7; v_call: TRBV9; d_call: NA; clone_size: NA; cdr3_length: 13; cdr3_nt: TGTGCCAGCAGCCCCTTGACAGGCCACGAGCAGTACTTC; cdr3_aa: CASSPLTGHEQYF
j_call: TRBJ1-2; v_call: TRBV29-1; d_call: NA; clone_size: NA; cdr3_length: 11; cdr3_nt: TGCAGCGTTGAAACGGGATATGGCTACACCTTC; cdr3_aa: CSVETGYGYTF
j_call: TRBJ2-1; v_call: TRBV5-4; d_call: NA; clone_size: NA; cdr3_length: 14; cdr3_nt: TGTGCCAGCAGCTTGGGGAGCTCCTACAATGAGCAGTTCTTC; cdr3_aa: CASSLGSSYNEQFF
j_call: TRBJ2-7; v_call: TRBV7-8; d_call: NA; clone_size: NA; cdr3_length: 15; cdr3_nt: TGTGCCAGCAGCTTAGCGGGAGGAAGCTCCTACGAGCAGTACTTC; cdr3_aa: CASSLAGGSSYEQYF